A selection of T cell receptor beta chains follows, all from one sample in a study of blood T cell repertoires in COVID-19. Using immunoSEQ multiplex PCR, the repertoire was profiled, and TCRdb retains in-frame clones only, with some absent. The table records hundreds of thousands of clones, 88% of them present only once. The specimen sequenced was PBMCs or T cells enriched from blood (not recorded which). These TCRs come from a woman between 35 and 50 years old with acute COVID-19. Both conserved end residues are part of each CDR3. Each record gives: clone size, D gene, J gene, V gene, CDR3 DNA, CDR3 protein. A D gene is named only where the DNA matches it firmly. Clone size appears in some rows only: once, few, many, or a class for an expanded clone.

clone_size: -
d_call: -
j_call: TRBJ2-1
v_call: TRBV5-4
cdr3_nt: TGTGCCAGCAGCTCTAGCTCGGTCTATGAGCAGTTCTTC
cdr3_aa: CASSSSSVYEQFF

clone_size: -
d_call: -
j_call: TRBJ1-1
v_call: TRBV12-3/TRBV12-4
cdr3_nt: TGTGCCAGCACCCGACAAGTAAACACTGAAGCTTTCTTT
cdr3_aa: CASTRQVNTEAFF

clone_size: few
d_call: TRBD1
j_call: TRBJ1-1
v_call: TRBV4-1
cdr3_nt: TGCGCCAGCAGCGACGACAGGGTGTCGAACACTGAAGCTTTCTTT
cdr3_aa: CASSDDRVSNTEAFF

clone_size: -
d_call: -
j_call: TRBJ2-2
v_call: TRBV19
cdr3_nt: TGTGCCAGTAGTATAGTGGCAGGCTCGAACACCGGGGAGCTGTTTTTT
cdr3_aa: CASSIVAGSNTGELFF

clone_size: -
d_call: TRBD1
j_call: TRBJ1-3
v_call: TRBV28
cdr3_nt: TGTGCCAGCACCTTGGGCCAGGGGGCTCGGGGAAACACCATATATTTT
cdr3_aa: CASTLGQGARGNTIYF

clone_size: -
d_call: -
j_call: TRBJ1-2
v_call: TRBV9
cdr3_nt: TGTGCCAGCGGAGGTTCTTTCTTTGGCTACACCTTC
cdr3_aa: CASGGSFFGYTF

clone_size: -
d_call: -
j_call: TRBJ2-2
v_call: TRBV3-1/TRBV3-2
cdr3_nt: TGTGCCAGCGACCTACAGGGGAGGAGCGGGGAGCTGTTTTTT
cdr3_aa: CASDLQGRSGELFF

clone_size: -
d_call: TRBD2
j_call: TRBJ2-5
v_call: TRBV3-1/TRBV3-2
cdr3_nt: TGTGCCAGCAGCCAAGACTACAGACTAGCGGGAGGTCCTGGAGAGACCCAGTACTTC
cdr3_aa: CASSQDYRLAGGPGETQYF

clone_size: -
d_call: -
j_call: TRBJ1-2
v_call: TRBV5-5
cdr3_nt: TGTGCCAGCAGTTGGGGAGGCCAGGGCCTGGGCGGCTACACCTTC
cdr3_aa: CASSWGGQGLGGYTF

clone_size: -
d_call: TRBD1
j_call: TRBJ2-2
v_call: TRBV4-3
cdr3_nt: TGCGCCAGCAGCCAAGCGGGACAGGGAAATAGCGGGGAGCTGTTTTTT
cdr3_aa: CASSQAGQGNSGELFF

clone_size: -
d_call: -
j_call: TRBJ2-1
v_call: TRBV9
cdr3_nt: TGTGCCAGCAGCGTAGGAGGGCTCGTCCCCAGCTACAATGAGCAGTTCTTC
cdr3_aa: CASSVGGLVPSYNEQFF

clone_size: -
d_call: TRBD1
j_call: TRBJ2-2
v_call: TRBV5-1
cdr3_nt: TGCGCCAGCAGCGTATCCGGGACAGGGGGCGGGGAGCTGTTTTTT
cdr3_aa: CASSVSGTGGGELFF

clone_size: -
d_call: -
j_call: TRBJ2-5
v_call: TRBV18
cdr3_nt: TGTGCCAGCTCACCACCGTGGACAGCACAAGAGACCCAGTACTTC
cdr3_aa: CASSPPWTAQETQYF

clone_size: -
d_call: TRBD1
j_call: TRBJ1-1
v_call: TRBV5-1
cdr3_nt: TGCGCCAGCAGCTTGGGGACAGGGAGTGCTGAAGCTTTCTTT
cdr3_aa: CASSLGTGSAEAFF

clone_size: once
d_call: TRBD1
j_call: TRBJ2-3
v_call: TRBV9
cdr3_nt: TGTGCCAGCAGCGTAGAGGGACAGGGTCGAACAGATACGCAGTATTTT
cdr3_aa: CASSVEGQGRTDTQYF

clone_size: -
d_call: -
j_call: TRBJ2-5
v_call: TRBV28
cdr3_nt: TGTGCCAGCAGTGTTTACGGGTGGGAGACCCAGTACTTC
cdr3_aa: CASSVYGWETQYF

clone_size: once
d_call: TRBD1
j_call: TRBJ1-1
v_call: TRBV5-1
cdr3_nt: TGCGCCAGCAGCTTGGAGGGACAGGGCGACGGAGCTTTCTTT
cdr3_aa: CASSLEGQGDGAFF

clone_size: -
d_call: TRBD1
j_call: TRBJ1-2
v_call: TRBV7-9
cdr3_nt: TGTGCCAGCAGCTTAGCCGGGACAGGGGGTAGATCGAGCTACACCTTC
cdr3_aa: CASSLAGTGGRSSYTF

clone_size: -
d_call: -
j_call: TRBJ1-1
v_call: TRBV5-4
cdr3_nt: TGTGCCAGCAGCAGGACACTTACGGATGAAGCTTTCTTT
cdr3_aa: CASSRTLTDEAFF

clone_size: -
d_call: -
j_call: TRBJ1-1
v_call: TRBV18
cdr3_nt: TGTGCCAGCTCACCCTCTAGACAGTCGAACACTGAAGCTTTCTTT
cdr3_aa: CASSPSRQSNTEAFF

clone_size: -
d_call: -
j_call: TRBJ2-1
v_call: TRBV7-2
cdr3_nt: TGTGCCAGCAGCTTTGGTACCGAGTACAATGAGCAGTTCTTC
cdr3_aa: CASSFGTEYNEQFF

clone_size: -
d_call: TRBD2
j_call: TRBJ2-2
v_call: TRBV10-3
cdr3_nt: TGTGCCATCAGTGAGTCGGCGGGAGCGGTGAACACCGGGGAGCTGTTTTTT
cdr3_aa: CAISESAGAVNTGELFF

clone_size: -
d_call: -
j_call: TRBJ2-2
v_call: TRBV4-1
cdr3_nt: TGCGCCAGCAGCCGAGTTGGGGAGCTGTTTTTT
cdr3_aa: CASSRVGELFF

clone_size: -
d_call: TRBD2
j_call: TRBJ2-2
v_call: TRBV18
cdr3_nt: TGTGCCAGCTCACCACAAAGCCTAGCGGGAGAAGGAGGCACCGGGGAGCTGTTTTTT
cdr3_aa: CASSPQSLAGEGGTGELFF

clone_size: -
d_call: -
j_call: TRBJ2-1
v_call: TRBV19
cdr3_nt: TGTGCCACCCGAACGAGAGCTGAGCAGTTCTTC
cdr3_aa: CATRTRAEQFF

clone_size: -
d_call: TRBD1
j_call: TRBJ1-1
v_call: TRBV28
cdr3_nt: TGTGCCAGCAGTTCGACAGGGTACGAGTTCTTTTTT
cdr3_aa: CASSSTGYEFFF

clone_size: -
d_call: -
j_call: TRBJ2-2
v_call: TRBV7-8
cdr3_nt: TGTGCCAGCAGCCGTAGCGGAGTGAACACCGGGGAGCTGTTTTTT
cdr3_aa: CASSRSGVNTGELFF

clone_size: -
d_call: -
j_call: TRBJ1-3
v_call: TRBV7-2
cdr3_nt: TGTGCCAGCAGCTTCACAGGATCGTATAACACCATATATTTT
cdr3_aa: CASSFTGSYNTIYF

clone_size: -
d_call: -
j_call: TRBJ1-4
v_call: TRBV28
cdr3_nt: TGTGCCAGCAGTCTACCCGGGACATTGCGTAATGAAAAACTGTTTTTT
cdr3_aa: CASSLPGTLRNEKLFF

clone_size: -
d_call: -
j_call: TRBJ1-5
v_call: TRBV2
cdr3_nt: TGTGCCAGCAGGAAGGATGGAGGGGAGAATAGGCAGCCCCAGCATTTT
cdr3_aa: CASRKDGGENRQPQHF

clone_size: -
d_call: TRBD2
j_call: TRBJ2-1
v_call: TRBV2
cdr3_nt: TGTGCCAGCAGTGAGAAGACTAGCGGCTACAATGAGCAGTTCTTC
cdr3_aa: CASSEKTSGYNEQFF

clone_size: -
d_call: TRBD1
j_call: TRBJ1-2
v_call: TRBV24-1
cdr3_nt: TGTGCCACCAGAGGGGACAGGGGCGGCTACACCTTC
cdr3_aa: CATRGDRGGYTF

clone_size: -
d_call: -
j_call: TRBJ2-3
v_call: TRBV11-2
cdr3_nt: TGTGCCAGCAGCTTAGATCATAACTCAGATACGCAGTATTTT
cdr3_aa: CASSLDHNSDTQYF

clone_size: -
d_call: TRBD2
j_call: TRBJ2-1
v_call: TRBV2
cdr3_nt: TGTGCCAGCAGTGATGGGGCGGATGGGACTAGCGGGAGGGCCGGGCAGTTCTTC
cdr3_aa: CASSDGADGTSGRAGQFF

clone_size: -
d_call: -
j_call: TRBJ1-3
v_call: TRBV7-2
cdr3_nt: TGTGCCAGCAGCTTGCTAGGGGACTCTGGAAACACCATATATTTT
cdr3_aa: CASSLLGDSGNTIYF

clone_size: -
d_call: TRBD1
j_call: TRBJ1-4
v_call: TRBV11-3
cdr3_nt: TGTGCCAGCAGCTTTCAGGGGGCAACTAATGAAAAACTGTTTTTT
cdr3_aa: CASSFQGATNEKLFF

clone_size: -
d_call: TRBD1
j_call: TRBJ1-2
v_call: TRBV5-1
cdr3_nt: TGCGCCAGCAGCCTAGGGACAGGAACATCGCTCATTTATGGCTACACCTTC
cdr3_aa: CASSLGTGTSLIYGYTF

clone_size: -
d_call: TRBD2
j_call: TRBJ2-2
v_call: TRBV7-9
cdr3_nt: TGTGCCAGCAGCCACGGGACTAGCGGGACCGGGGAGCTGTTTTTT
cdr3_aa: CASSHGTSGTGELFF

clone_size: -
d_call: -
j_call: TRBJ1-4
v_call: TRBV30
cdr3_nt: TGTGCCTGGCTGTTCTTAGGGAGGGGGTCACTTAATGAAAAACTGTTTTTT
cdr3_aa: CAWLFLGRGSLNEKLFF

clone_size: once
d_call: -
j_call: TRBJ1-2
v_call: TRBV6-6
cdr3_nt: TGTGCCAGCAGTTCTCCAAGAGCTAACTATGGCTACACCTTC
cdr3_aa: CASSSPRANYGYTF

clone_size: -
d_call: -
j_call: TRBJ1-4
v_call: TRBV14
cdr3_nt: TGTGCCAGCAGCCCCACGGGGGTCCGCGGGCCTAATGAAAAACTGTTTTTT
cdr3_aa: CASSPTGVRGPNEKLFF

clone_size: -
d_call: TRBD1
j_call: TRBJ1-5
v_call: TRBV27
cdr3_nt: TGTGCCAGCAGTTCAGGACAGGGGGTATATAGCAATCAGCCCCAGCATTTT
cdr3_aa: CASSSGQGVYSNQPQHF

clone_size: -
d_call: TRBD1
j_call: TRBJ1-3
v_call: TRBV11-3
cdr3_nt: TGTGCCAGCAGCTTAGGACAGGGGGCATCTGGAAACACCATATATTTT
cdr3_aa: CASSLGQGASGNTIYF

clone_size: -
d_call: TRBD2
j_call: TRBJ2-7
v_call: TRBV3-1/TRBV3-2
cdr3_nt: TGTGCCAGCAGCATGAGACTAGCGGGAGAAGGCGAGCAGTACTTC
cdr3_aa: CASSMRLAGEGEQYF

clone_size: -
d_call: TRBD1
j_call: TRBJ1-2
v_call: TRBV10-2
cdr3_nt: TGCGCCAGCAGGATGGGGACAGGGGGAAACTATGGCTACACCTTC
cdr3_aa: CASRMGTGGNYGYTF

clone_size: -
d_call: -
j_call: TRBJ2-5
v_call: TRBV18
cdr3_nt: TGTGCCAGCTCACCAGGAGCTCGGGAGACCCAGTACTTC
cdr3_aa: CASSPGARETQYF

clone_size: -
d_call: TRBD1
j_call: TRBJ1-3
v_call: TRBV7-9
cdr3_nt: TGTGCCAGCAGCTCGACGACAGGGAGTGGAAACACCATATATTTT
cdr3_aa: CASSSTTGSGNTIYF